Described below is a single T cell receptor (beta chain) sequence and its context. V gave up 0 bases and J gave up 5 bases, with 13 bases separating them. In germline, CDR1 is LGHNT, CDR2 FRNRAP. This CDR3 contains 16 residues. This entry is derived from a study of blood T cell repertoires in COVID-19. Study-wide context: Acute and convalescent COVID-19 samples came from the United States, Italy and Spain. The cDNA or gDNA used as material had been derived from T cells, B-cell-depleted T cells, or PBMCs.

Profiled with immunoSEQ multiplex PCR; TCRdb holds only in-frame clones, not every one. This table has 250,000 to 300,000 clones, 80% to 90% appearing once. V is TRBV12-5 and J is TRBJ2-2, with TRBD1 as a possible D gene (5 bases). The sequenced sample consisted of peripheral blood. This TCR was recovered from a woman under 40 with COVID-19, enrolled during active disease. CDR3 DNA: TGTGCTAGTGGTTTGGTAGAAAGGGGTAGAACCGGGGAGCTGTTTTTT. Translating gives CASGLVERGRTGELFF.